This T cell receptor (beta chain) was identified during a study of CD8 T cells in ankylosing spondylitis. Of note for this clonotype: The antigen is not known.

Per the germline V gene, CDR1 is MDHEN and CDR2 is SYDVKM. The CDR3 length is 14 residues. Trimming took 5 bases from V and 4 from J; bases not matched to a gene: 5. TCRdb reanalysed the 5' RACE reads using MiXCR and keeps one entry per CDR3 protein. The sample shows 25,000 to 35,000 distinct CDR3 sequences, more than 13% of them seen only once. Overall study findings and caveats: The clones that were linked to disease were reported to be significantly enriched in matched synovial fluid samples from ankylosing spondylitis patients. There was a TCR beta motif, made of fewer than 10 highly homologous variants, that appeared characteristic of ankylosing spondylitis blood.

The TCR comes from a male donor with ankylosing spondylitis or in good health (not recorded which). Sequencing used blood. The rearrangement uses TRBV28 and TRBJ2-3; 8 nucleotides line up with TRBD2. This CDR3 is CASSPGLASDTQYF. CDR3 nucleotide sequence: TGTGCCAGCAGTCCCGGACTAGCTTCAGATACGCAGTATTTT.